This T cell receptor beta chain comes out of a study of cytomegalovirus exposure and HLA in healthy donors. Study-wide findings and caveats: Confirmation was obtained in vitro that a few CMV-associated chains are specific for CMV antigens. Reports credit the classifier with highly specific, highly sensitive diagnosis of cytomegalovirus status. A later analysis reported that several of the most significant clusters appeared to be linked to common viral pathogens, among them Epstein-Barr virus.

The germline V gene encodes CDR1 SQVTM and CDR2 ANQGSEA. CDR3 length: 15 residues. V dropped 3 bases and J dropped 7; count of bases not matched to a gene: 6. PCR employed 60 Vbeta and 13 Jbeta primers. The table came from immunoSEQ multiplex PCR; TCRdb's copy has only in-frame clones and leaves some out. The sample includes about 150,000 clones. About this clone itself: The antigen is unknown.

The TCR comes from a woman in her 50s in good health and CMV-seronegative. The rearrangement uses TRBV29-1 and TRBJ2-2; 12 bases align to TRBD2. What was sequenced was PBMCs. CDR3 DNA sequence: TGCAGCGTTGACTGGGCTAGCGGGAGGGACGGGGAGCTGTTTTTT. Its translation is CSVDWASGRDGELFF.